The subject of this entry is one TCR beta chain. The germline gives CDR1 SEHNR, CDR2 FQNEAQ (reference sequence). The length of the CDR3 is 17 residues. V lost 3 bases to trimming and J lost 6 bases, with 21 bases between them. How the authors handled the data: Scientists estimated how many nucleated cells there were by amplifying reference gene primers. Here immunoSEQ multiplex PCR was the method, and the copy in TCRdb shows in-frame clones only, minus some. The DNA was the basis for D and trimming; V, J and clone size are from that table. The data show about 150,000 clones, with around 81% seen just once and 8% to 9% held by the top ten. The entry originates in a study of blood T cell repertoires in COVID-19.

The chain carries TRBV7-9 and TRBJ1-5, with a possible D match to TRBD1 (6 bases). The sequenced sample was peripheral blood. The clonotype comes from a human donor with acute or convalescent COVID-19. The donor label of this sample is uncertain. This CDR3 reads CASSLEAGGLRVQPQHF. The DNA of the CDR3 is TGTGCCAGCAGCTTGGAGGCTGGGGGCCTCAGGGTTCAGCCCCAGCATTTT.